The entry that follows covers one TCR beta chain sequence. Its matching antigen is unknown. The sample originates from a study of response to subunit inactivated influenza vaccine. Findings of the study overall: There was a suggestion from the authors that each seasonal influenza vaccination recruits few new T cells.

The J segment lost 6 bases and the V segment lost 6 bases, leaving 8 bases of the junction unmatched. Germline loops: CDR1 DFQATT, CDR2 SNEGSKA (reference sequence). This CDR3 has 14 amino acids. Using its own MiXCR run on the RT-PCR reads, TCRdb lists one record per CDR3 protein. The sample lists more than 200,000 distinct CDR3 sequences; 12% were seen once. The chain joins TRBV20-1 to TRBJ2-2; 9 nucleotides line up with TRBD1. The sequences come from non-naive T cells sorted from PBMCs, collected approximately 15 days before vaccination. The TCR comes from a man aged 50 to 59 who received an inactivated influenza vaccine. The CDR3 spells CSAAGQGTAGELFF. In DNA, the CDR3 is TGCAGTGCCGCCGGACAGGGGACAGCCGGGGAGCTGTTTTTT.